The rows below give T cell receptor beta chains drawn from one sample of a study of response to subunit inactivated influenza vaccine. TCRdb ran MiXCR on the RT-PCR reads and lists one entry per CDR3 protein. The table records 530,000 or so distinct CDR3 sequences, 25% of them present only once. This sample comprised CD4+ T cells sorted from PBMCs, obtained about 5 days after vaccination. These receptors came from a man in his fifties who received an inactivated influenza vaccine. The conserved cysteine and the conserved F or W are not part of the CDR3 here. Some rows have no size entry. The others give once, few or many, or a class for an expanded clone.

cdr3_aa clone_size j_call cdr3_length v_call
ASSPLFPSAARPRNTEAF NA TRBJ1-1 18 TRBV27
ASSRGSGNEQF NA TRBJ2-1 11 TRBV12-3/TRBV12-4
ASSQTGTANTEAF few TRBJ1-1 13 TRBV6-1
SVLGSPGSGTGELF few TRBJ2-2 14 TRBV20-1
SAREISVGNQPQH few TRBJ1-5 13 TRBV20-1
ASNYYSNQPQH few TRBJ1-5 11 TRBV2
ASSPRGSGTEAF NA TRBJ1-1 12 TRBV7-3
ASSLSPWPQPQH few TRBJ1-5 12 TRBV7-2
ASLSTGPSYGYT few TRBJ1-2 12 TRBV12-3/TRBV12-4
ASSASGYEQY few TRBJ2-7 10 TRBV5-1
ASSVDPGSDTQY NA TRBJ2-3 12 TRBV9
SARGQGEGNYGYT NA TRBJ1-2 13 TRBV20-1
AISGDVGIQETQY few TRBJ2-5 13 TRBV10-3
ASSIGSAETQY NA TRBJ2-5 11 TRBV6-1
SARVGYAYEQY few TRBJ2-7 11 TRBV20-1
ASSPGTTGAF few TRBJ1-1 10 TRBV12-3/TRBV12-4
ASSLAAGSRDTQY few TRBJ2-3 13 TRBV5-1
ASSLRPRGSSYNEQF NA TRBJ2-1 15 TRBV12-3/TRBV12-4
ASSWDTRYNEQF NA TRBJ2-1 12 TRBV2
ASSLRFREGKLF NA TRBJ1-4 12 TRBV7-8
ASRWERGGTEAF few TRBJ1-1 12 TRBV6-1
ASSPRTATNEKLF many TRBJ1-4 13 TRBV5-1
ASSRGPDTQY many TRBJ2-3 10 TRBV7-8
ASSQDPGYSYEQY NA TRBJ2-7 13 TRBV4-1
SVIVPYEQY medium-sized TRBJ2-7 9 TRBV29-1
ANSALGNSRGTDTQY NA TRBJ2-3 15 TRBV24-1
ASSLEITTRY many TRBJ2-7 10 TRBV7-8
SVGQGAAGNTIY NA TRBJ1-3 12 TRBV29-1
ASSEEGGSDTQY NA TRBJ2-3 12 TRBV6-1
ASSPRTSGVDEQF NA TRBJ2-1 13 TRBV7-8
ASSPVLGEQY many TRBJ2-7 10 TRBV18
ASSLADLDYGYT NA TRBJ1-2 12 TRBV12-3/TRBV12-4
ASSSQTGGANTGELF once TRBJ2-2 15 TRBV7-9
ASRGLLYEQY few TRBJ2-7 10 TRBV28
ASSVLRMNTEAF many TRBJ1-1 12 TRBV6-1
ASSQASGGIYNEQF few TRBJ2-1 14 TRBV4-3
ASSPDRDTEAF many TRBJ1-1 11 TRBV12-3/TRBV12-4
ASSLGGGGWETQY NA TRBJ2-5 13 TRBV11-2
ASSYVQGGTEAF many TRBJ1-1 12 TRBV6-5
SVGSGVQETQY many TRBJ2-5 11 TRBV29-1
SAPQGTNTGELF NA TRBJ2-2 12 TRBV20-1
SVAVGLYQETQY NA TRBJ2-5 12 TRBV29-1